This T cell receptor (beta chain) came from a study of cytomegalovirus exposure and HLA in healthy donors. Deletions cut 0 bases from V and 3 bases from J, with 18 bases between. Germline CDR1 SGHRS, CDR2 YFSETQ. The CDR3 runs to 17 residues. The PCR employed 60 Vbeta primers together with 13 Jbeta primers. Here immunoSEQ multiplex PCR was the method, and the copy in TCRdb shows in-frame clones only, minus some. The sample lists 60,000 to 75,000 clones, around 80% seen once, with 2.9% in the top ten. Notes on this clone: Its antigen is undetermined.

Study-level results: Excluded were some V segments that proved indistinguishable, including TRBV6-2 and TRBV6-3. Using a false discovery rate of 0.05, a later analysis showed that around 16,000 TCR beta sequences were associated with HLA alleles. TCR beta sequences reportedly predicted most subjects' HLA-A and HLA-B alleles accurately. Follow-up analysis later connected one missense variant in DCLRE1C with trimming of TCR beta V- and J-genes.

Source material: PBMCs. V and J are TRBV5-1 and TRBJ1-1, with TRBD1 as a possible D gene (6 bases). This sequence was found in a woman aged 25 to 39 in good health and CMV-seronegative. The CDR3 DNA sequence: TGCGCCAGCAGCTTGGGGGGAGGCCAGGGGAGGGACACTGAAGCTTTCTTT. This codes for CASSLGGGQGRDTEAFF.